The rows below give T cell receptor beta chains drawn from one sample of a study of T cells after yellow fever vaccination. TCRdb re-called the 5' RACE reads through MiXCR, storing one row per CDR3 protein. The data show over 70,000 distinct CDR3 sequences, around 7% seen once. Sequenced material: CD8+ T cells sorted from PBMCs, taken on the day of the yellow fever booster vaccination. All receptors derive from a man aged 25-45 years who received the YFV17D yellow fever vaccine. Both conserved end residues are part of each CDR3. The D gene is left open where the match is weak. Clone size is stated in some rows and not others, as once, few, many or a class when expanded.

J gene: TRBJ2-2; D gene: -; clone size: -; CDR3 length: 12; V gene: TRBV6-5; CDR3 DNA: TGTGCCAGCCGGTCGGGGGCCGGGGAGCTGTTTTTT; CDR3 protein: CASRSGAGELFF
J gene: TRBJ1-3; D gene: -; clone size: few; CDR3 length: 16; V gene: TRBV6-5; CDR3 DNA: TGTGCCAGCAGTTACACCTTTGGAGGCGGTGGAAACACCATATATTTT; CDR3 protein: CASSYTFGGGGNTIYF
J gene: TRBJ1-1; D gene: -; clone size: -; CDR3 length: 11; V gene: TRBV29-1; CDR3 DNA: TGCAGCGTTGAGTGGTCCACTGAAGCTTTCTTT; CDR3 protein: CSVEWSTEAFF
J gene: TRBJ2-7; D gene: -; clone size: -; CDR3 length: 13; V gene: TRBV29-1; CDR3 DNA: TGCAGCGTTTTACGGGACGAATCCTACGAGCAGTACTTC; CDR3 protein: CSVLRDESYEQYF
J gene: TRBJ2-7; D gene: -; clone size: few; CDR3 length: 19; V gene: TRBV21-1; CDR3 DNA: TGTGCCAGCAGCAAAGAGGAAAGAAAGGAAGCGGGAGGGTCCTACGAGCAGTACTTC; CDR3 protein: CASSKEERKEAGGSYEQYF
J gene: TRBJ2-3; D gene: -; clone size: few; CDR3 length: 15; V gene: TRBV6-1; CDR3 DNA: TGTGCCAGCAGCCCCGGACGGGAACCCACAGATACGCAGTATTTT; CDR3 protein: CASSPGREPTDTQYF
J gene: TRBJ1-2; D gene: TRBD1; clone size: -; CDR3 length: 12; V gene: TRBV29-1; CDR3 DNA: TGCAGCGTTACGGACAGGGGCTATGGCTACACCTTC; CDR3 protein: CSVTDRGYGYTF
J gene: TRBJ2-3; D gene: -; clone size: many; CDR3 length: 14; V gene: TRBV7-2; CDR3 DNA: TGTGCCAGCAGCATAGAACCCGGCACAGATACGCAGTATTTT; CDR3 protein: CASSIEPGTDTQYF
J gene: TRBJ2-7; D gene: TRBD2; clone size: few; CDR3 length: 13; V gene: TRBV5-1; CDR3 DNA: TGCGCCAGCAGCTCTTCTAGCGGGATTGAGCAGTACTTC; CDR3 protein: CASSSSSGIEQYF
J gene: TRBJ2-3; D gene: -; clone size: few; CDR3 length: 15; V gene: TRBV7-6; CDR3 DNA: TGTGCCAGCAGCTTAGTCGGAAGTGGCACAGATACGCAGTATTTT; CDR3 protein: CASSLVGSGTDTQYF
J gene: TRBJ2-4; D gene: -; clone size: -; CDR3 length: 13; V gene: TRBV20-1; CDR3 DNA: TGCAGTGCTATAGAATCAGACAAAAACATTCAGTACTTC; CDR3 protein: CSAIESDKNIQYF
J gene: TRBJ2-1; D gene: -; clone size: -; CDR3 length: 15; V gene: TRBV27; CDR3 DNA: TGTGCCAGCAGCCTCCTCGGCGGGACTTTCAATGAGCAGTTCTTC; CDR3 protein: CASSLLGGTFNEQFF
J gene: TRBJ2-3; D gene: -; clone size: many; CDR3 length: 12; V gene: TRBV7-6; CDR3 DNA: TGTGCCAGCAGCCCCTTCACAGATACGCAGTATTTT; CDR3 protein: CASSPFTDTQYF
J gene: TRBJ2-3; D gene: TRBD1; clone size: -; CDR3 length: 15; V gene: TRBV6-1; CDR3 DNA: TGTGCCAGCAGGCGGACAGGGTTTGGGACAGATACGCAGTATTTT; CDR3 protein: CASRRTGFGTDTQYF
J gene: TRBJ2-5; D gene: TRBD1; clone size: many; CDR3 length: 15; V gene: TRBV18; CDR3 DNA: TGTGCCAGCTCACCTAGGGACAGTGACCAAGAGACCCAGTACTTC; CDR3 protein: CASSPRDSDQETQYF
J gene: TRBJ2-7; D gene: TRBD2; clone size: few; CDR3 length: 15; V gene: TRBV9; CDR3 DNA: TGTGCCAGCAGCCCCGGGACTAGCGAGTACTACGAGCAGTACTTC; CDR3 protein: CASSPGTSEYYEQYF
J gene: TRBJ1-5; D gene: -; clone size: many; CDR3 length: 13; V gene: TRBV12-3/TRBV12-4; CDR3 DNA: TGTGCCAGCAGTCAAATCAGAAATCAGCCCCAGCATTTT; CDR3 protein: CASSQIRNQPQHF
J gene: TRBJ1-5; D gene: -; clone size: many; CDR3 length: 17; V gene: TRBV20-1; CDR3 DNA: TGCAGTGCTAGAGATATGGAGGGCGGGTGGAGCAATCAGCCCCAGCATTTT; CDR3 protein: CSARDMEGGWSNQPQHF
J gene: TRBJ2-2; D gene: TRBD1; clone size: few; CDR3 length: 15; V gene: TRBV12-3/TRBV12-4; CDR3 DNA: TGTGCCAGCAGTTTACTGCAGGGGGACACCGGGGAGCTGTTTTTT; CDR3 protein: CASSLLQGDTGELFF
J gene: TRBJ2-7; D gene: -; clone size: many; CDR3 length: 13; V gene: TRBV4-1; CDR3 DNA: TGCGCCAGCAGCCCGGCCTCCACCTACGAGCAGTACTTC; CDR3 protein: CASSPASTYEQYF
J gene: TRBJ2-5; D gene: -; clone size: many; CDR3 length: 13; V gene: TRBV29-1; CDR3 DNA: TGCAGACCGGGACCCCCAACCCAAGAGACCCAGTACTTC; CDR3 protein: CRPGPPTQETQYF
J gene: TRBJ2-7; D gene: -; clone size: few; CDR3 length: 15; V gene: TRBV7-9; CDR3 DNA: TGTGCCAGCAGCTTATCCACTGGGTCATCCTACGAGCAGTACTTC; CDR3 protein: CASSLSTGSSYEQYF
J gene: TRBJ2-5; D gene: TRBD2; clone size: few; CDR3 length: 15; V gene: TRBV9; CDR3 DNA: TGTGCCAGCAACCTAGCGGGAGGGTACCAAGAGACCCAGTACTTC; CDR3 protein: CASNLAGGYQETQYF
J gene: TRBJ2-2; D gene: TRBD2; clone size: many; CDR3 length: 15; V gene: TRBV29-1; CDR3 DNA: TGCAGCGTCCTCTTGACTAGCGGGGCGACCGGGGAGCTGTTTTTT; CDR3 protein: CSVLLTSGATGELFF
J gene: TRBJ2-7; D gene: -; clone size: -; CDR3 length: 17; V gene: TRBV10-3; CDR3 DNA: TGTGCCATCAGTGGGAGTCATATTGGCGTTCAATCTCGAGAGCAGTACTTC; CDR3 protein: CAISGSHIGVQSREQYF
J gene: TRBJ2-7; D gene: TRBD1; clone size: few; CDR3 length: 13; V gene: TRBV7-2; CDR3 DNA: TGTGCCAGCAGTACGGGGACAGGGGGTTCTTTGTACTTC; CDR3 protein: CASSTGTGGSLYF
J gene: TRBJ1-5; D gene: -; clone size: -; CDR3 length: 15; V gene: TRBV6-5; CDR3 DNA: TGTGCCAGCAGCGCGGACAGTAATAGCAATCAGCCCCAGCATTTT; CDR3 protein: CASSADSNSNQPQHF
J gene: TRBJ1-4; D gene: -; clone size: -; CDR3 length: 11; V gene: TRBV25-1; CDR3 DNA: TGTGCCAGCAGTGATCAGGAAAAACTGTTTTTT; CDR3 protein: CASSDQEKLFF
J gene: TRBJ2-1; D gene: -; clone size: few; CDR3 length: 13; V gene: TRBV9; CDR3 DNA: TGTGCCAGCAGCGTTTGGGACGGCAATGAGCAGTTCTTC; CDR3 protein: CASSVWDGNEQFF
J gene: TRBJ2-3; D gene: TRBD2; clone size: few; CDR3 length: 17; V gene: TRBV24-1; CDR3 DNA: TGTGCCACCAGTGATCCCGGACTAGCGGCGAGCACAGATACGCAGTATTTT; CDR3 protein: CATSDPGLAASTDTQYF
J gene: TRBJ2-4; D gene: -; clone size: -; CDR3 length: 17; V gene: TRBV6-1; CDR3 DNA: TGTGCCAGCACCCCCCTGGGCAGGGCGGGAGCCAAAAACATTCAGTACTTC; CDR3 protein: CASTPLGRAGAKNIQYF
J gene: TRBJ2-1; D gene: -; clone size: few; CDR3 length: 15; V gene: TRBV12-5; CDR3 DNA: TGTGCTAGTGGTTTGGTACCGTCCGGAGGTGGTGAGCAGTTCTTC; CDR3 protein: CASGLVPSGGGEQFF
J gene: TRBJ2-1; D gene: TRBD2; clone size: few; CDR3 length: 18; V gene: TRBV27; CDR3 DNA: TGTGCCAGCAGTCCCTTGCCCCTACTAGCGGGAGGCTACAATGAGCAGTTCTTC; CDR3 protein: CASSPLPLLAGGYNEQFF
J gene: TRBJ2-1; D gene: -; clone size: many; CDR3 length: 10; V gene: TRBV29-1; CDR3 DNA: TGCAGCGGGGAGGAGAGGGGGCAGTTCTTC; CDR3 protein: CSGEERGQFF
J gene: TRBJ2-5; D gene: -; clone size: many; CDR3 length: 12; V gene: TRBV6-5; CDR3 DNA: TGTGCCAGCAGTTCACTCGAAGAGACCCAGTACTTC; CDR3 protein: CASSSLEETQYF
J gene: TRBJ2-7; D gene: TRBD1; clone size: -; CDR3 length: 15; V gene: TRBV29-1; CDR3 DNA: TGCAGCGTTGCCCCGTTAGGGACAGGGTCCTCCGAGCAGTACTTC; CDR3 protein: CSVAPLGTGSSEQYF
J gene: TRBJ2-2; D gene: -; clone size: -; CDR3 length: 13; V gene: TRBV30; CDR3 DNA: TGTGCCTGGAGTGTAGTGAACACCGGGGAGCTGTTTTTT; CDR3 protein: CAWSVVNTGELFF
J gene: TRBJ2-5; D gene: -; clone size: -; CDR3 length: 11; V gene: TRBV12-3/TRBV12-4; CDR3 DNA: TGTGCCAGCCGTGACGTTGAGACCCAGTACTTC; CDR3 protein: CASRDVETQYF
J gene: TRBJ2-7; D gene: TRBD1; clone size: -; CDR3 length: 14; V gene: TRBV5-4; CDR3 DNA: TGTGCCAGCAGCTTGTTGGAGACAGGGTGGGAGCAGTACTTC; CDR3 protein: CASSLLETGWEQYF
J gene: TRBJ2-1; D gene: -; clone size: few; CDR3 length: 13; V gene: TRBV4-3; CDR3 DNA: TGCGCCAGCCGCGGGACTCCTTACAATGAGCAGTTCTTC; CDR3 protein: CASRGTPYNEQFF
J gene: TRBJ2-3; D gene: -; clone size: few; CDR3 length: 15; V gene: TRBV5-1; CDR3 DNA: TGCGCCAGCAGCTTGGTGGACTATAAATTAGATACGCAGTATTTT; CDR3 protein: CASSLVDYKLDTQYF
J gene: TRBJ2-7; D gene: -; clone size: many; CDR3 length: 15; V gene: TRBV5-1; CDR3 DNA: TGCGCCAGCAGCGGTGGTACGAGTAGCACCTACGAGCAGTACTTC; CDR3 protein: CASSGGTSSTYEQYF
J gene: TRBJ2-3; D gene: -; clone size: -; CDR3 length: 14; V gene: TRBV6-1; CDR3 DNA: TGTGCCACCCTACATTTGGGGGAGACAGATACGCAGTATTTT; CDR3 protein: CATLHLGETDTQYF
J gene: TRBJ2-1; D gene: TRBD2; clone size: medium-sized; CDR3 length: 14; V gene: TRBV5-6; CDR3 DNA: TGTGCCAGCAGCTTAACTAGCGGCTACAATGAGCAGTTCTTC; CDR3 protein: CASSLTSGYNEQFF
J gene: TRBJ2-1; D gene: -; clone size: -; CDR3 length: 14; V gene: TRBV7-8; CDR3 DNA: TGTGCCAGCAGCTTTGGGCTACTGGGGGATGAGCAGTTCTTC; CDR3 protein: CASSFGLLGDEQFF
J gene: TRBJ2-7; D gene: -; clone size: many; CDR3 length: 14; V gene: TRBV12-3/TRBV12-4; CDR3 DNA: TGTGCCAGCAGTTTTTCCCTCGAACCCTACGAGCAGTACTTC; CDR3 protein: CASSFSLEPYEQYF
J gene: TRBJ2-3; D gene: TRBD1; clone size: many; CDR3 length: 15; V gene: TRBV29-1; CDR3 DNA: TGCAGCGTTGTGGCCAGGGGGCACCGCACAGATACGCAGTATTTT; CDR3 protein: CSVVARGHRTDTQYF
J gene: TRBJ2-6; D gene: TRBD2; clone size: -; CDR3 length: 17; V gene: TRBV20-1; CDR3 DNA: TGCAGTGCTAGGAGGACTAGCGGGGGGTCCGGGGCCAACGTCCTGACTTTC; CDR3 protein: CSARRTSGGSGANVLTF
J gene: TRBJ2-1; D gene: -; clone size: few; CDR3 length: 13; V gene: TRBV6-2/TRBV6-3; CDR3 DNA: TGTGCCAGCAGTCTCACTAGAAACAATGAGCAGTTCTTC; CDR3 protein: CASSLTRNNEQFF
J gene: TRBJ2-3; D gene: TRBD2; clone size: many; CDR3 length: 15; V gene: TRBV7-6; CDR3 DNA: TGTGCCAGCAGCTTAGCGCTAGCGGGAGGGTATACGCAGTATTTT; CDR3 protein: CASSLALAGGYTQYF
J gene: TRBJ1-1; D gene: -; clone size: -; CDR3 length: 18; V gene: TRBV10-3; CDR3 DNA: TGTGCCATCAGTTTCCGGACAGACCCTCGAAAGCGGAACACTGAAGCTTTCTTT; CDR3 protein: CAISFRTDPRKRNTEAFF
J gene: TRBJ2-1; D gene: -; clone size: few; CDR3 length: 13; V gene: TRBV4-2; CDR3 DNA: TGTGCCAGCAGCCAAGGGGGGTCCCCTGAGCAGTTCTTC; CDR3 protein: CASSQGGSPEQFF
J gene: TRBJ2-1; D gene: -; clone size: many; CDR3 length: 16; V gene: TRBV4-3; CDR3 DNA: TGCGCCAGCAGCCAAGATACGACCACCGGGGTCAATGAGCAGTTCTTC; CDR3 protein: CASSQDTTTGVNEQFF